This TCR beta chain was identified in a study of blood T cell repertoires in COVID-19. The repertoire was sequenced with immunoSEQ multiplex PCR; TCRdb's copy has only in-frame clones and lacks some. There are approximately 300,000 clones in the sample; over 75% occur only once, and approximately 7.5% lies in the top ten. V lost 3 bases to trimming and J lost 5 bases, with 10 bases between them. Germline V gives CDR1 SGHAT, CDR2 FQNNGV. The CDR3 runs to 13 residues. The sequence was obtained from a woman aged 25 to 39 with COVID-19, enrolled during active disease. The sequencing sample was made of peripheral blood. The chain uses TRBV11-2 and TRBJ2-5, with D hard to call. The CDR3 nucleotides are TGTGCCAGCAGCTTCCCCCGAGCGGAGACCCAGTACTTC. Translated: CASSFPRAETQYF.